The entry that follows covers one T cell receptor (beta chain) sequence. There is no known antigen for this receptor. It has no much larger one-base neighbor in the sample; base qualities were not kept. This sample stems from a study of blood T cell repertoires in COVID-19 (dated by TCRdb to about 2020). Regarding the complete study: Collaborator samples came from the United States, Italy and Spain and covered acute and convalescent phases of COVID-19. The prospective study material was composed of cDNA or gDNA derived from T cells, B-cell-depleted T cells, or PBMCs. Subjects who had been exposed to COVID-19, were actively infected with it, or had recovered from it provided the deeply sampled blood TCRbeta repertoires that made up the dataset. A freely available public database, intended as a resource for researchers studying the immune response to SARS-CoV-2, is where the repertoires were released. Samples were obtained from the ongoing ImmuneRACE study (first 160 participants) and from some 1,300 subjects provided by 6 global collaborators. A de-identified subject ID, COVID-19 status, age in years and sex were almost always included in the sample metadata. Where HLA class I and class II types were available, the types were taken from metadata supplied by the sample provider, not from assay-based typing. Paper-wide results and their limitations: How much clinical and demographic metadata was included differed by source and by participant, and the metadata was provided uncurated.

The immunoSEQ Assay, a bias-controlled multiplex PCR, was used to amplify TCRbeta CDR3 regions from genomic DNA. Under the source paper's analysis protocol: The number of nucleated cells in each sample was estimated by amplification of reference gene primers within the assay. To quantify the absolute abundance of each unique TCRbeta CDR3 rearrangement, sequence reads were collapsed and filtered. Productive Simpson clonality was computed per sample as the square root of Simpson's diversity index over productive rearrangements. The source is immuneACCESS, and TCRdb retained only in-frame sequences with V and J called. Part of the clones is not carried over; for the studies checked, unresolved V genes explain less than half of this, and the remainder is unexplained. V, J and clone size are those of that table, while D and trimming were read from the DNA. This sample gives 200,000 to 250,000 clones in total; around 87% of them show up just once. The ten largest clones take up about a tenth of the sample.

At one collaborating source in Seattle, patients were enrolled during active infection and were followed longitudinally through the course of disease. The collaborating institutions used their own protocols to collect whole blood in K2EDTA tubes. For TCRbeta analysis, collaborators shipped samples as frozen whole blood, isolated PBMCs, or DNA extracted from either of those sample types. The CDR3 numbers 15 residues from cysteine through phenylalanine. Here the CDR3 DNA is all that survives: 45 bases in frame from base 1. V is cut by 0 bases and J by 8 bases, and the space between the germline ends is 13 bases. CDR1 and CDR2 (MNHEY, SMNVEV) derive from the germline V gene (reference sequence).

This TCR was sampled from a woman in her forties or fifties with COVID-19, enrolled during active disease. Sequenced sample: peripheral blood. The chain uses TRBV27 and TRBJ1-4; TRBD1 is perhaps the D gene, given 5 matching bases. The CDR3 has the sequence CASSLSRREGEKLFF. The sequenced DNA: TGTGCCAGCAGTTTATCGAGGAGGGAGGGGGAAAAACTGTTTTTT.